The rows below give T cell receptor beta chains drawn from one sample of a study of shared clonotypes between healthy human individuals. The table came from immunoSEQ multiplex PCR; TCRdb's copy has only in-frame clones and leaves some out. The sample records millions of clones, more than 80% being singletons. The sequenced sample consisted of naive CD4+ T cells from PBMCs. These receptors originate from a man aged 18 to 35 in good health. Some clones in this sample may be carry-over from other donors' samples. CDR3s include the opening cysteine and the closing phenylalanine or tryptophan. The D gene is left open where the match is weak. A clone size is listed for some rows: how often the clone was seen (once, few, many), or a class if it is expanded.

abundance: .; v_gene: TRBV18; j_gene: TRBJ1-4; d_gene: TRBD1; CDR3aa: CASSPPPDRGLEEKLFF; CDR3nt: TGTGCCAGCTCACCACCTCCGGACAGGGGCTTGGAAGAAAAACTGTTTTTT
abundance: .; v_gene: TRBV9; j_gene: TRBJ2-1; d_gene: TRBD2; CDR3aa: CASSVSGRSDEQFF; CDR3nt: TGTGCCAGCAGCGTAAGCGGGAGGAGCGATGAGCAGTTCTTC
abundance: .; v_gene: TRBV6-1; j_gene: TRBJ2-1; d_gene: TRBD2; CDR3aa: CASSETPRGGPYNEQFF; CDR3nt: TGTGCCAGCAGTGAAACCCCCCGGGGGGGACCATACAATGAGCAGTTCTTC
abundance: .; v_gene: TRBV9; j_gene: TRBJ2-5; d_gene: .; CDR3aa: CASSVEGTQTQYF; CDR3nt: TGTGCCAGCAGCGTAGAAGGGACTCAGACCCAGTACTTC
abundance: few; v_gene: TRBV4-2; j_gene: TRBJ1-2; d_gene: TRBD1; CDR3aa: CASSQDQGQGNTRTF; CDR3nt: TGTGCCAGCAGCCAAGATCAAGGACAGGGTAACACTAGGACCTTC
abundance: .; v_gene: TRBV4-1; j_gene: TRBJ2-1; d_gene: TRBD2; CDR3aa: CASSQAILRGGNNEQFF; CDR3nt: TGCGCCAGCAGCCAAGCCATATTGCGGGGAGGGAACAATGAGCAGTTCTTC
abundance: .; v_gene: TRBV7-2; j_gene: TRBJ2-5; d_gene: .; CDR3aa: CASSLEAGETQYF; CDR3nt: TGTGCCAGCAGCTTAGAGGCGGGGGAGACCCAGTACTTC
abundance: once; v_gene: TRBV19; j_gene: TRBJ1-1; d_gene: .; CDR3aa: CASSITGTRTEAFF; CDR3nt: TGTGCCAGTAGTATAACCGGGACTAGGACTGAAGCTTTCTTT
abundance: .; v_gene: TRBV15; j_gene: TRBJ2-7; d_gene: TRBD2; CDR3aa: CATSSPGLATRYEQYF; CDR3nt: TGTGCCACCAGCAGCCCCGGACTAGCGACACGCTACGAGCAGTACTTC
abundance: .; v_gene: TRBV18; j_gene: TRBJ2-5; d_gene: .; CDR3aa: CASSPTPSSGQETQYF; CDR3nt: TGTGCCAGCTCACCGACCCCCAGCTCAGGGCAAGAGACCCAGTACTTC
abundance: .; v_gene: TRBV5-6; j_gene: TRBJ1-2; d_gene: .; CDR3aa: CASSLSSYGYTF; CDR3nt: TGTGCCAGCAGCTTGTCTTCCTATGGCTACACCTTC
abundance: few; v_gene: TRBV19; j_gene: TRBJ1-5; d_gene: TRBD1; CDR3aa: CASSDRGGNQPQHF; CDR3nt: TGTGCCAGTTCGGACAGGGGAGGCAATCAGCCCCAGCATTTT
abundance: .; v_gene: TRBV11-2; j_gene: TRBJ1-2; d_gene: .; CDR3aa: CASSLISRAGYRGYTF; CDR3nt: TGTGCCAGCAGCTTAATTTCCAGGGCAGGTTACCGTGGCTACACCTTC
abundance: few; v_gene: TRBV6-4; j_gene: TRBJ1-1; d_gene: .; CDR3aa: CASSDSSDGTEAFF; CDR3nt: TGTGCCAGCAGTGACTCGTCGGACGGCACTGAAGCTTTCTTT
abundance: few; v_gene: TRBV7-9; j_gene: TRBJ1-5; d_gene: .; CDR3aa: CASSPGLAINQPQHF; CDR3nt: TGTGCCAGCAGCCCGGGCTTGGCCATCAATCAGCCCCAGCATTTT
abundance: .; v_gene: TRBV2; j_gene: TRBJ2-1; d_gene: .; CDR3aa: CASSAVFNEQFF; CDR3nt: TGTGCCAGCAGTGCCGTCTTCAATGAGCAGTTCTTC
abundance: .; v_gene: TRBV28; j_gene: TRBJ1-3; d_gene: .; CDR3aa: CASSPRPHSGNTIYF; CDR3nt: TGTGCCAGCAGTCCCCGTCCACACTCTGGAAACACCATATATTTT
abundance: .; v_gene: TRBV6-6; j_gene: TRBJ2-7; d_gene: .; CDR3aa: CASSSPGSAGYEQYF; CDR3nt: TGTGCCAGCAGTTCTCCAGGGAGCGCCGGGTACGAGCAGTACTTC
abundance: .; v_gene: TRBV28; j_gene: TRBJ1-1; d_gene: .; CDR3aa: CASSPLVPDLKWNTEAFF; CDR3nt: TGTGCCAGCAGTCCACTCGTCCCGGACCTAAAATGGAACACTGAAGCTTTCTTT
abundance: .; v_gene: TRBV11-2; j_gene: TRBJ2-3; d_gene: TRBD2; CDR3aa: CASSRGGLRDTQYF; CDR3nt: TGTGCCAGCAGCAGGGGAGGGTTGCGGGATACGCAGTATTTT
abundance: .; v_gene: TRBV7-3; j_gene: TRBJ2-1; d_gene: TRBD2; CDR3aa: CASSFRTSGGPHNEQFF; CDR3nt: TGTGCCAGCAGCTTCCGGACTAGCGGGGGACCTCACAATGAGCAGTTCTTC
abundance: .; v_gene: TRBV28; j_gene: TRBJ2-7; d_gene: .; CDR3aa: CASSLLGRFLDEQYF; CDR3nt: TGTGCCAGCAGTTTACTGGGGAGGTTTCTTGACGAGCAGTACTTC
abundance: .; v_gene: TRBV29-1; j_gene: TRBJ2-5; d_gene: .; CDR3aa: CSVESTPPQTQYF; CDR3nt: TGCAGCGTTGAAAGTACCCCTCCTCAGACCCAGTACTTC
abundance: .; v_gene: TRBV6-6; j_gene: TRBJ2-7; d_gene: .; CDR3aa: CASKGGGYEQYF; CDR3nt: TGTGCCAGTAAAGGCGGCGGCTACGAGCAGTACTTC
abundance: .; v_gene: TRBV5-1; j_gene: TRBJ2-5; d_gene: TRBD1; CDR3aa: CASSSSTGVETQYF; CDR3nt: TGCGCCAGCAGCTCCTCGACAGGGGTGGAGACCCAGTACTTC
abundance: .; v_gene: TRBV5-1; j_gene: TRBJ2-1; d_gene: TRBD2; CDR3aa: CASSAGLGGYNEQFF; CDR3nt: TGCGCCAGCAGCGCGGGACTAGGGGGCTACAATGAGCAGTTCTTC
abundance: .; v_gene: TRBV6-5; j_gene: TRBJ2-1; d_gene: .; CDR3aa: CASRKGLTYNEQFF; CDR3nt: TGTGCCAGCAGAAAAGGGTTGACCTACAATGAGCAGTTCTTC
abundance: .; v_gene: TRBV25-1; j_gene: TRBJ2-7; d_gene: .; CDR3aa: CASSEYGYEQYF; CDR3nt: TGTGCCAGCAGTGAATATGGCTACGAGCAGTACTTC
abundance: .; v_gene: TRBV15; j_gene: TRBJ2-7; d_gene: .; CDR3aa: CATSRAGSYEQYF; CDR3nt: TGTGCCACCAGCAGAGCAGGGTCCTACGAGCAGTACTTC
abundance: .; v_gene: TRBV7-9; j_gene: TRBJ2-3; d_gene: .; CDR3aa: CASSYDGGGGTQYF; CDR3nt: TGTGCCAGCAGCTATGACGGGGGTGGTGGTACGCAGTATTTT
abundance: .; v_gene: TRBV5-8; j_gene: TRBJ2-6; d_gene: .; CDR3aa: CASSLGRGSGANVLTF; CDR3nt: TGTGCCAGCAGCTTGGGTCGGGGATCCGGGGCCAACGTCCTGACTTTC
abundance: .; v_gene: TRBV7-3; j_gene: TRBJ2-3; d_gene: TRBD2; CDR3aa: CASSLTGGRAGDTQYF; CDR3nt: TGTGCCAGCAGCTTAACGGGCGGGAGGGCCGGAGATACGCAGTATTTT
abundance: .; v_gene: TRBV4-2; j_gene: TRBJ1-1; d_gene: .; CDR3aa: CASSQEGEGTEAFF; CDR3nt: TGTGCCAGCAGCCAAGAGGGGGAGGGCACTGAAGCTTTCTTT
abundance: .; v_gene: TRBV5-1; j_gene: TRBJ1-1; d_gene: .; CDR3aa: CASSLDRTGNTEAFF; CDR3nt: TGCGCCAGCAGCTTGGACAGGACGGGGAACACTGAAGCTTTCTTT
abundance: .; v_gene: TRBV7-2; j_gene: TRBJ2-7; d_gene: .; CDR3aa: CASSLAPGLPLEQYF; CDR3nt: TGTGCCAGCAGCTTGGCACCGGGACTGCCACTCGAGCAGTACTTC
abundance: .; v_gene: TRBV11-2; j_gene: TRBJ2-7; d_gene: .; CDR3aa: CASSLAAGIEQYF; CDR3nt: TGTGCCAGCAGCTTAGCCGCAGGGATCGAGCAGTACTTC
abundance: .; v_gene: TRBV4-1; j_gene: TRBJ2-1; d_gene: TRBD2; CDR3aa: CASSQLAGVSNEQFF; CDR3nt: TGCGCCAGCAGCCAACTAGCGGGAGTCAGTAATGAGCAGTTCTTC
abundance: .; v_gene: TRBV9; j_gene: TRBJ1-1; d_gene: .; CDR3aa: CASSPRTANTEAFF; CDR3nt: TGTGCCAGCAGCCCGAGGACGGCGAACACTGAAGCTTTCTTT
abundance: .; v_gene: TRBV9; j_gene: TRBJ1-5; d_gene: .; CDR3aa: CASSEGDRHNQPQHF; CDR3nt: TGTGCCAGCAGCGAGGGAGACAGGCATAATCAGCCCCAGCATTTT
abundance: .; v_gene: TRBV28; j_gene: TRBJ2-1; d_gene: .; CDR3aa: CASSPRSPPQFF; CDR3nt: TGTGCCAGCAGCCCACGGTCACCACCGCAGTTCTTC
abundance: .; v_gene: TRBV18; j_gene: TRBJ2-5; d_gene: TRBD2; CDR3aa: CASSPPGRAGVGETQYF; CDR3nt: TGTGCCAGCTCACCACCGGGCCGAGCGGGAGTAGGAGAGACCCAGTACTTC
abundance: .; v_gene: TRBV7-8; j_gene: TRBJ2-1; d_gene: .; CDR3aa: CASSLTGSSYNEQFF; CDR3nt: TGTGCCAGCAGCTTAACCGGGAGTTCCTACAATGAGCAGTTCTTC
abundance: .; v_gene: TRBV29-1; j_gene: TRBJ1-1; d_gene: .; CDR3aa: CSVRGAAEAFF; CDR3nt: TGCAGCGTTCGGGGGGCGGCTGAAGCTTTCTTT
abundance: .; v_gene: TRBV29-1; j_gene: TRBJ1-2; d_gene: .; CDR3aa: CSAQGQSKNSLYGYTF; CDR3nt: TGCAGCGCCCAAGGACAGAGCAAGAATTCCCTTTATGGCTACACCTTC
abundance: .; v_gene: TRBV27; j_gene: TRBJ2-5; d_gene: TRBD2; CDR3aa: CASSSRLAGAQETQYF; CDR3nt: TGTGCCAGCAGTTCCCGACTAGCGGGGGCCCAAGAGACCCAGTACTTC
abundance: .; v_gene: TRBV6-5; j_gene: TRBJ2-2; d_gene: .; CDR3aa: CASSFPFGAGGELFF; CDR3nt: TGTGCCAGCAGTTTTCCCTTCGGGGCAGGCGGGGAGCTGTTTTTT
abundance: .; v_gene: TRBV25-1; j_gene: TRBJ2-2; d_gene: TRBD1; CDR3aa: CASSDHRGQSGELFF; CDR3nt: TGTGCCAGCAGTGATCACAGGGGGCAAAGCGGGGAGCTGTTTTTT
abundance: .; v_gene: TRBV5-4; j_gene: TRBJ2-5; d_gene: TRBD1; CDR3aa: CASSSTGSEETQYF; CDR3nt: TGTGCCAGCAGCTCGACAGGGTCGGAAGAGACCCAGTACTTC
abundance: .; v_gene: TRBV25-1; j_gene: TRBJ2-1; d_gene: TRBD1; CDR3aa: CASSEGTGYNEQFF; CDR3nt: TGTGCCAGCAGTGAGGGGACAGGGTACAATGAGCAGTTCTTC
abundance: once; v_gene: TRBV19; j_gene: TRBJ1-5; d_gene: .; CDR3aa: CASSIGRSYSNQPQHF; CDR3nt: TGTGCCAGTAGTATTGGCCGGAGCTATAGCAATCAGCCCCAGCATTTT
abundance: .; v_gene: TRBV29-1; j_gene: TRBJ2-5; d_gene: TRBD1; CDR3aa: CSVEVRGQETQYF; CDR3nt: TGCAGCGTTGAGGTCAGGGGGCAAGAGACCCAGTACTTC
abundance: .; v_gene: TRBV4-1; j_gene: TRBJ2-7; d_gene: .; CDR3aa: CASSQDLTGLGPEQYF; CDR3nt: TGCGCCAGCAGCCAAGATCTTACGGGACTCGGCCCCGAGCAGTACTTC
abundance: .; v_gene: TRBV7-2; j_gene: TRBJ1-3; d_gene: .; CDR3aa: CASSLTRSTIYF; CDR3nt: TGTGCCAGCAGCTTAACGAGGAGCACCATATATTTT
abundance: .; v_gene: TRBV14; j_gene: TRBJ1-2; d_gene: .; CDR3aa: CASSQAGDYGYTF; CDR3nt: TGTGCCAGCAGCCAAGCTGGAGACTATGGCTACACCTTC
abundance: .; v_gene: TRBV30; j_gene: TRBJ1-3; d_gene: .; CDR3aa: CAWTEGHLSGNTIYF; CDR3nt: TGTGCCTGGACCGAGGGACATCTCTCTGGAAACACCATATATTTT
abundance: .; v_gene: TRBV6-1; j_gene: TRBJ1-4; d_gene: .; CDR3aa: CASRTNEKLFF; CDR3nt: TGTGCCAGCAGGACTAATGAAAAACTGTTTTTT
abundance: .; v_gene: TRBV5-1; j_gene: TRBJ2-3; d_gene: TRBD2; CDR3aa: CASSSPGGTDTQYF; CDR3nt: TGCGCCAGCAGCTCACCGGGGGGGACAGATACGCAGTATTTT
abundance: once; v_gene: TRBV2; j_gene: TRBJ2-7; d_gene: .; CDR3aa: CASSEGGAYEQYF; CDR3nt: TGTGCCAGCAGTGAAGGGGGGGCCTACGAGCAGTACTTC
abundance: .; v_gene: TRBV2; j_gene: TRBJ2-6; d_gene: TRBD1; CDR3aa: CASGTGSAGANVLTF; CDR3nt: TGTGCCAGCGGGACAGGGTCTGCCGGGGCCAACGTCCTGACTTTC
abundance: .; v_gene: TRBV6-1; j_gene: TRBJ2-7; d_gene: .; CDR3aa: CASRPWRADAYEQYF; CDR3nt: TGTGCCAGCAGGCCCTGGCGGGCAGATGCCTACGAGCAGTACTTC